Given below is one TCR beta chain in context. Antigen unknown. The data were taken from a study of T cell responses to AZD1222 COVID-19 vaccine. Whole-study findings and limits: Clonal diversity may have been underestimated in mostly white British donors. Repertoires were collected only later (after the peak T cell response had occurred).

Method: immunoSEQ multiplex PCR; TCRdb's copy keeps in-frame clones and lacks some. Of 80,000 to 95,000 clones in the sample, 88% were seen once. V dropped 1 base and J dropped 4; count of bases not matched to a gene: 5. The CDR3 contains 15 residues. Germline lookup yields CDR1 MNHEY and CDR2 SMNVEV (reference sequence). The chain couples TRBV27 to TRBJ2-3; 7 positions agree with TRBD2. This TCR was recovered from an adult in good health. Specimen: peripheral blood, collected on day 0 of MenACWY control vaccination. This CDR3 reads CASSLFGRSPDTQYF. In DNA form, the CDR3 reads TGTGCCAGCAGTTTATTCGGGAGGAGCCCAGATACGCAGTATTTT.